This TCR beta chain was captured in a study of blood T cell repertoires in COVID-19. On the study more broadly: Acute and convalescent COVID-19 samples came from the United States, Italy and Spain. PBMCs, B-cell-depleted T cells, or T cells were the source of the cDNA or gDNA that made up the material.

Sequenced by immunoSEQ multiplex PCR; TCRdb stores in-frame clones only, minus some. Here the sample spans a few hundred thousand clones, approximately 80% being singletons. Germline V gives CDR1 SNHLY, CDR2 FYNNEI. The V end was cut by 7 bases, the J end by 2 bases, with 14 bases between. There are 14 residues in the CDR3. This chain uses TRBV2 with TRBJ2-5; tentatively, D is TRBD1 (6 bases). This clonotype originated in a middle-aged woman with acute COVID-19. Sequencing used PBMCs or T cells enriched from blood (not recorded which). CDR3 sequence (DNA): TGTGCCAGCAACGAACAGGGTTGGCAAGAGACCCAGTACTTC. Translation gives CASNEQGWQETQYF.